A single sample is the source of the 24 T cell receptor beta chains below, sequenced in a study of metastatic and nonmetastatic thyroid tumors. Not a single patient had been given any form of treatment at any point before undergoing thyroid surgery. TCRdb ran MiXCR on the PCR reads. Among approximately 31,000 clones, more than 25% were seen once, and the ten largest hold approximately 28%. Material: blood. The receptors were gathered from a female donor with papillary thyroid cancer or a benign thyroid nodule (not recorded which). Some clones in this sample may be carry-over from other donors' samples.

The chain is built from TRBV6-5 and TRBJ1-2; D is uncertain. This CDR3 has 16 amino acids. CDR1 is MNHEY, CDR2 SVGAGI, per germline. V lost 2 bases, J lost 3 bases, and 16 bases lay in between. CDR3 sequence: CASSYVPIKTDYGYTF. The CDR3 coding sequence is TGTGCCAGCAGTTACGTCCCGATCAAGACGGACTATGGCTACACCTTC.

There are many counts of this clone. The chain carries TRBV5-5 and TRBJ2-1; D tentatively fits TRBD1 or TRBD2 (5 bases each). V lost 0 bases and J lost 2, with 9 bases in between. The CDR3 contains 15 residues. The germline V gene has CDR1 SGHKS and CDR2 YYEKEE (reference sequence). CDR3 DNA sequence: TGTGCCAGCAGCTTGGGGGACCTTCCCTACAATGAGCAGTTCTTC. Its translation is CASSLGDLPYNEQFF.

This clone was seen many times. The chain employs TRBV7-2 and TRBJ1-4; weak D call: TRBD1 (5 bases). Germline assignment: CDR1 SGHTA and CDR2 FQGNSA. This CDR3 spans 14 amino acids. Between the trimmed V and J ends, which lost 5 bases and 8 bases, there was a span of 15 bases. For the CDR3, the DNA is TGTGCCAGCAGCGCCGGAGGGGCCGGGGAAAAACTGTTTTTT. As protein: CASSAGGAGEKLFF.

This clone has ten or more counts. The chain recombines TRBV20-1 with TRBJ2-6, with D tentatively TRBD2 (6 bases). The germline gives CDR1 DFQATT, CDR2 SNEGSKA (reference sequence). Trimming took off 3 bases at V and 9 bases at J, with 12 bases between the two ends. The CDR3 runs 13 residues. CDR3 coding DNA: TGCAGTGCTAGTACGCCGGGACTCAACGTCCTGACTTTC. It encodes CSASTPGLNVLTF.

Written as DNA, the CDR3 is TGCAGTGTTCAGACTAGCGGGGTCCAAGGGCAGTACTTC. Translating gives CSVQTSGVQGQYF. V usage is TRBV20-1 and J usage is TRBJ2-7, with TRBD2 matching over 11 bases. The CDR3 length is 13 residues. V was clipped by 7 bases and J by 9 bases; unmatched bases: 11. The V gene's germline CDR1 is DFQATT and CDR2 SNEGSKA (reference sequence).

The rearrangement links TRBV28 to TRBJ2-1; 7 nucleotides align to TRBD1. Trimming took 3 bases from V and 0 from J; bases not matched to a gene: 2. Germline-derived CDR1 and CDR2 are MDHEN and SYDVKM. The length of the CDR3 is 15 residues. The CDR3 DNA reads TGTGCCAGCAGTTTGGCAGGGGGCTCCTACAATGAGCAGTTCTTC. It translates to CASSLAGGSYNEQFF.

This chain joins TRBV7-9 and TRBJ1-1; D remains ambiguous. Germline CDR1 and CDR2: SEHNR and FQNEAQ (reference sequence). The CDR3 is 13 residues long. V dropped 1 base and J dropped 1 base, with 4 bases sitting between them. CDR3 in amino acids: CASSLVGNTEAFF. The CDR3 DNA is TGTGCCAGCAGCTTAGTGGGGAACACTGAAGCTTTCTTT.

This clone was counted at least ten times. The chain joins TRBV19 to TRBJ1-2; tentative D call: TRBD1 (5 bases). V was trimmed by 9 bases and J by 4 bases, leaving 21 bases between them. The CDR3 contains 15 residues. Per germline, CDR1 LNHDA and CDR2 SQIVND (reference sequence). This CDR3 is CASKGLDGTGYGYTF. The CDR3 coding sequence is TGTGCCAGCAAGGGGCTGGACGGGACGGGCTATGGCTACACCTTC. Drawing the rest from reference TRBV19 and TRBJ1-2, the complete variable domain is DGGITQSPKYLFRKEGQNVTLSCEQNLNHDAMYWYRQDPGQGLRLIYYSQIVNDFQKGDIAEGYSVSREKKESFPLTVTSAQKNPTAFYLCASKGLDGTGYGYTFGSGTRLTVV.

V is TRBV24-1 and J is TRBJ2-3; D is uncertain. CDR1 is KGHDR and CDR2 is SFDVKD in the germline V gene. This CDR3 is 15 amino acids long. V was cut by 3 bases and J by 4 bases, with 13 bases left in between. The CDR3 protein is CATSDASLPPDTQYF. The CDR3 region has the DNA TGTGCCACCAGTGATGCTTCCCTACCGCCAGATACGCAGTATTTT.

By its share, this clone is medium-sized. The genes are TRBV6-1 and TRBJ2-5; TRBD2 aligns across 11 bases. CDR1 is MNHNS, CDR2 SASEGT, per germline. The ends lost 6 bases at V and 5 bases at J; junction bases unmatched: 2. The CDR3 extends over 13 amino acids. Here the CDR3 reads CASSIAGGETQYF. CDR3 DNA: TGTGCCAGCAGCATAGCGGGAGGGGAGACCCAGTACTTC.

This clone was found many times. This chain links TRBV11-2 with TRBJ2-1; TRBD2 is a possible D gene (5 bases). The CDR3 loop spans 13 amino acids. The V gene lost 4 bases and the J gene lost 12 bases, with 16 bases spanning the gap. Per germline, CDR1 SGHAT and CDR2 FQNNGV. CDR3 sequence reads: CASSSGPRVRQFF. For the CDR3, the DNA is TGTGCCAGCAGCTCCGGACCGAGGGTCAGGCAGTTCTTC.

This clone appeared many times. V gene TRBV2 combines with J gene TRBJ2-5; D remains ambiguous. The CDR3 spans 15 residues. V was trimmed by 4 bases and J by 6 bases, leaving 18 bases between them. The germline V gene encodes CDR1 SNHLY and CDR2 FYNNEI. DNA of the CDR3: TGTGCCAGCAGTGGGTTGAGGCCCCTTGTGCAGACCCAGTACTTC. Protein sequence: CASSGLRPLVQTQYF.

This clone was detected a few times. The germline gene is not matched at one end of the junction; a read error may be the cause. The chain has TRBV6-1 and TRBJ2-3, with a tentative D call TRBD2 (6 bases). This CDR3 spans 15 amino acids. CDR1 is MNHNS, CDR2 SASEGT, per germline. In DNA, the CDR3 is TGTGTCAGCAGTGGGAGGACATCCAGCACAGATACGCAGTATTTT. This gives the protein CVSSGRTSSTDTQYF.

J is TRBJ2-1 and V is TRBV28; possibly TRBD1 for D (5 bases). CDR1 and CDR2 (germline): MDHEN, SYDVKM. V lost 8 bases and J lost 6, with 17 bases in between. The CDR3 has 14 amino acids. This CDR3 is CASLQAFQGNEQFF. CDR3 DNA sequence: TGTGCCAGCCTCCAAGCCTTTCAGGGCAATGAGCAGTTCTTC.

This chain links TRBV4-3 with TRBJ2-6, with a possible D match to TRBD1 (6 bases). Looked up from germline, CDR1 is LGHNA and CDR2 is YSLEER. V lost 3 bases to trimming and J lost 4 bases, with 13 bases between them. The CDR3 is 16 amino acids. CDR3 coding DNA: TGCGCCAGCAGCCAGAGCAGGGGTTACGGGGCCAACGTCCTGACTTTC. This translates into CASSQSRGYGANVLTF.

This clone turned up a few times. The rearrangement joins TRBV2 to TRBJ1-2; 7 bases map to TRBD1. After removal of 6 bases from V and 5 bases from J, the junction contained 3 bases not matched to a gene. CDR3 size: 12 residues. Germline loops: CDR1 SNHLY, CDR2 FYNNEI. CDR3 protein: CASSGDSYGYTF. In DNA, the CDR3 is TGTGCCAGCAGCGGGGACAGTTATGGCTACACCTTC. Supplemented by reference TRBV2 and TRBJ1-2, the full variable domain reads EPEVTQTPSHQVTQMGQEVILRCVPISNHLYFYWYRQILGQKVEFLVSFYNNEISEKSEIFDDQFSVERPDGSNFTLKIRSTKLEDSAMYFCASSGDSYGYTFGSGTRLTVV.

The chain combines TRBV11-2 with TRBJ2-7, with 8 bases aligning to TRBD2. Trimming removed 1 base from V and 2 bases from J; junction bases left unmatched: 7. This CDR3 region has 16 residues. The germline CDR1 and CDR2 sequences are SGHAT and FQNNGV. CDR3 sequence reads: CASSLGGTSGAYEQYF. The CDR3 DNA reads TGTGCCAGCAGCTTAGGAGGAACTAGCGGAGCCTACGAGCAGTACTTC.

As DNA, the CDR3 is TGTGCCAGCAGCGGGACAAGCTTTCCTACTGAAGCTTTCTTT. This gives the protein CASSGTSFPTEAFF. V gene TRBV6-1 combines with J gene TRBJ1-1; weak D call: TRBD1 (6 bases). The CDR3 covers 14 residues. Trimming took off 6 bases at V and 5 bases at J, with 16 bases between the two ends. The V gene's germline CDR1 is MNHNS and CDR2 SASEGT.

At least ten counts were recorded for this clone. The V gene is TRBV7-2, the J gene TRBJ2-1; the match to TRBD2 covers 7 bases. J lost 0 bases, V lost 5 bases, and 7 bases had no gene match. Germline loops: CDR1 SGHTA, CDR2 FQGNSA. This CDR3 is built from 16 residues. The CDR3 region is CASSTSGASSYNEQFF. CDR3 sequence (DNA): TGTGCCAGCAGCACAAGCGGGGCTAGCTCCTACAATGAGCAGTTCTTC.

This clone has at least ten counts. This sequence may be a read error, since a much larger clone differs from it by one base. Other nucleotide sequences from this sample produce the same CDR3. The chain has TRBV2 and TRBJ1-5, with 7 bases aligning to TRBD1. CDR1 and CDR2 from the germline V gene are SNHLY and FYNNEI. CDR3 length: 13 amino acids. J lost 4 bases, V lost 6 bases, and 3 bases had no gene match. The CDR3 nucleotides are TGTGCCAGCAGCGACAGGGTAAATCAGCCCCAGCATTTT. This sequence encodes CASSDRVNQPQHF.

The chain carries TRBV9 and TRBJ2-3; 8 positions agree with TRBD1. The CDR3 is 14 residues long. The V gene end was trimmed by 4 bases and the J gene end by 3 bases; junction bases not matched to a gene: 4. The germline gives CDR1 SGDLS, CDR2 YYNGEE. The CDR3: CASSSGQGTDTQYF. In DNA form, the CDR3 reads TGTGCCAGCAGCTCAGGACAGGGAACAGATACGCAGTATTTT.

The table lists this clone with a few counts. The chain carries TRBV27 and TRBJ2-1, with D tentatively TRBD2 (5 bases). From germline, CDR1 is MNHEY and CDR2 SMNVEV (reference sequence). V was clipped by 5 bases and J by 9 bases, with 8 bases between them. The CDR3 runs 11 residues. CDR3 protein: CASSRAGEQFF. CDR3 in DNA: TGTGCCAGCAGTCGCGCGGGTGAGCAGTTCTTC.

The sample holds a few counts of this clone. This rearrangement joins TRBV11-2 to TRBJ2-2; the D is unclear. The V end lost 1 base, the J end lost 6 bases, and 6 bases lay between the germline ends. CDR3 length: 13 amino acids. CDR1 is SGHAT and CDR2 is FQNNGV in the germline V gene. In DNA, the CDR3 is TGTGCCAGCAGCTTAGGGACCCCCGGGGAGCTGTTTTTT. This translates into CASSLGTPGELFF. Using reference TRBV11-2 and TRBJ2-2 for the parts outside the CDR3, the full variable domain is EAGVAQSPRYKIIEKRQSVAFWCNPISGHATLYWYQQILGQGPKLLIQFQNNGVVDDSQLPKDRFSAERLKGVDSTLKIQPAKLEDSAVYLCASSLGTPGELFFGEGSRLTVL.

The chain is built from TRBV28 and TRBJ1-3; 9 bases are shared with TRBD1. The length of the CDR3 is 16 residues. V was clipped by 8 bases and J by 4 bases; unmatched bases: 12. Germline lookup yields CDR1 MDHEN and CDR2 SYDVKM. In DNA, the CDR3 is TGTGCCAGCTCGTCCGTGGGGACAGGGATCGGAAACACCATATATTTT. This codes for CASSSVGTGIGNTIYF.